These 23 T cell receptor beta chains share one sample of origin, sequenced in a study of blood T cell repertoires in COVID-19. Generated by immunoSEQ multiplex PCR, the TCRdb table keeps only in-frame clones and is missing some. The table lists about 150,000 clones, roughly nine tenths of them singletons. The material sequenced was PBMCs or T cells enriched from blood (not recorded which). Receptor source: a woman aged 40 to 50 who had been exposed to COVID-19.

This chain connects TRBV4-2 to TRBJ1-4; 8 positions match TRBD1. The V segment lost 1 base and the J segment 15 bases; nucleotides outside the gene matches: 7. The germline gives CDR1 LGHNA, CDR2 YNFKEQ. This CDR3 contains 13 residues. The CDR3 DNA reads TGTGCCAGCAGCCAAGCGGGGACAGGCCGGATGTTTTTT. This sequence encodes CASSQAGTGRMFF.

The V gene is TRBV2, the J gene TRBJ2-1, with 8 bases lining up with TRBD2. V gave up 7 bases and J gave up 2 bases; unmatched junction bases: 4. Germline loops: CDR1 SNHLY, CDR2 FYNNEI. CDR3 length: 14 amino acids. DNA for the CDR3: TGTGCCAGCATCGGGCGGGGGGCCTACAATGAGCAGTTCTTC. Amino acids: CASIGRGAYNEQFF.

This rearrangement joins TRBV7-8 to TRBJ1-1; tentatively, D is TRBD1 (6 bases). V was cut by 1 base and J by 0 bases, with 12 bases left in between. CDR1 SGHVS and CDR2 FQNEAQ come from the germline V gene. This CDR3 is built from 16 residues. Here the CDR3 reads CASSLGQGIMNTEAFF. The CDR3 DNA sequence: TGTGCCAGCAGCTTAGGGCAGGGGATAATGAACACTGAAGCTTTCTTT.

The CDR3 sequence is CASSLEGRAYEQYF. The CDR3 DNA is TGTGCCAGCAGCCTCGAAGGCAGGGCCTACGAGCAGTACTTC. The chain recombines TRBV3-1 (or the pseudogene TRBV3-2) with TRBJ2-7; possibly TRBD1 for D (5 bases). CDR3 length: 14 amino acids. V shed 4 bases and J shed 2 bases, with 12 bases lying between them. Germline CDR1 and CDR2: LGHDT and YNNKEL (reference sequence).

This chain connects TRBV2 to TRBJ1-1; possible D gene TRBD1, 6 bases. The V gene lost 0 bases and the J gene lost 5 bases, with 19 bases spanning the gap. CDR3 length: 17 residues. Germline assignment: CDR1 SNHLY and CDR2 FYNNEI. The CDR3 is CASSEAWWGRGKTEAFF. In nucleotides, the CDR3 is TGTGCCAGCAGTGAAGCTTGGTGGGGGCGGGGGAAGACTGAAGCTTTCTTT. The full variable domain, in which reference TRBV2 and TRBJ1-1 provide the parts outside the CDR3, is EPEVTQTPSHQVTQMGQEVILRCVPISNHLYFYWYRQILGQKVEFLVSFYNNEISEKSEIFDDQFSVERPDGSNFTLKIRSTKLEDSAMYFCASSEAWWGRGKTEAFFGQGTRLTVV.

The V call is TRBV27, the J call TRBJ1-1, with D unclear. V shed 4 bases and J shed 2 bases, with 8 bases lying between them. CDR1 and CDR2 (germline): MNHEY, SMNVEV (reference sequence). The CDR3 length is 13 residues. Written as DNA, the CDR3 is TGTGCCAGCAGTTATGAGGTTAACACTGAAGCTTTCTTT. Translating it yields CASSYEVNTEAFF.

The chain uses TRBV11-2 and TRBJ2-3; 7 bases match TRBD1. This CDR3 is 18 amino acids long. Germline V gene lookup returns CDR1 SGHAT and CDR2 FQNNGV. Trimming cost V 5 bases and J 1 base; bases outside gene matches: 15. The CDR3 sequence: CASSPRRDSWFGTDTQYF. The CDR3 bases are TGTGCCAGCAGCCCCCGCCGGGACAGTTGGTTCGGCACAGATACGCAGTATTTT.

The chain has TRBV5-1 and TRBJ2-1; D may be TRBD1 (6 bases). The ends were cut back, 4 bases at V and 2 bases at J, with 13 bases in the middle. This CDR3 has 15 amino acids. Looked up from germline, CDR1 is SGHRS and CDR2 is YFSETQ. This chain's CDR3 is CASSGMAGAYNEQFF. In DNA form, the CDR3 reads TGCGCCAGCAGCGGGATGGCAGGGGCCTACAATGAGCAGTTCTTC.

V is TRBV7-2 and J is TRBJ2-7, with a weak D call TRBD2 (6 bases). V lost 1 base, J lost 3 bases, and 13 bases lay in between. Germline assignment: CDR1 SGHTA and CDR2 FQGNSA. CDR3 length: 15 residues. Here the CDR3 reads CASSLESGVVYEQYF. The CDR3, as DNA: TGTGCCAGCAGCTTAGAATCGGGGGTAGTCTACGAGCAGTACTTC.

This chain connects TRBV28 to TRBJ2-7, with D possibly TRBD1 on 6 matching bases. The germline V gene has CDR1 MDHEN and CDR2 SYDVKM. V gave up 2 bases and J gave up 4 bases, with 18 bases separating them. This CDR3 is built from 16 residues. The CDR3 protein is CASSLIDIPRGYEQYF. CDR3 nucleotide sequence: TGTGCCAGCAGTTTAATAGACATACCCAGGGGTTACGAGCAGTACTTC.

The chain is built from TRBV13 and TRBJ1-3; 8 bases fit TRBD1. Trimming cost V 4 bases and J 2 bases; bases outside gene matches: 1. The CDR3 totals 14 residues. Germline V CDR1 and CDR2: PRHDT, FYEKMQ (reference sequence). CDR3 sequence reads: CASSSQGAGNTIYF. CDR3 sequence (DNA): TGTGCCAGCAGCTCACAGGGGGCTGGAAACACCATATATTTT.

The chain recombines TRBV12-5 with TRBJ1-4, with 7 bases lining up with TRBD1. From germline, CDR1 is LGHNT and CDR2 FRNRAP. The length of the CDR3 is 15 residues. V was pared by 3 bases and J by 8 bases, with 9 bases of the junction left unmatched. CDR3 residues: CASGLRGPTGEKLFF. The CDR3, as DNA: TGTGCTAGTGGTTTAAGGGGGCCGACGGGGGAAAAACTGTTTTTT.

The chain has TRBV6-2 or TRBV6-3 and TRBJ1-2; D is undetermined. The V gene's germline CDR1 is MNHEY and CDR2 SVGEGT. V lost 0 bases and J lost 5, with 13 bases in between. The CDR3 is 15 amino acids. CDR3 DNA sequence: TGTGCCAGCAGTTACTCCACGGGGTTGTGGTATGGCTACACCTTC. It codes for CASSYSTGLWYGYTF.

The rearrangement links TRBV15 to TRBJ2-3; D call uncertain. Trimming shortened V by 3 bases and J by 0 bases, and 4 bases separated the two germline ends. In germline, CDR1 is LNHNV, CDR2 YYDKDF (reference sequence). The CDR3 is made up of 13 amino acids. The CDR3 spells CATSRRSTDTQYF. The CDR3 bases are TGTGCCACCAGCAGGCGCAGCACAGATACGCAGTATTTT. Supplemented by reference TRBV15 and TRBJ2-3, the full variable domain reads DAMVIQNPRYQVTQFGKPVTLSCSQTLNHNVMYWYQQKSSQAPKLLFHYYDKDFNNEADTPDNFQSRRPNTSFCFLDIRSPGLGDTAMYLCATSRRSTDTQYFGPGTRLTVL.

V and J are TRBV5-1 and TRBJ2-5, with a weak D call TRBD2 (6 bases). Germline V gene sequence: CDR1 SGHRS, CDR2 YFSETQ. Trimming left V 1 base short and J 4 bases short, with 17 bases between. The CDR3 consists of 16 residues. CDR3 in amino acids: CASSLHLGGGSETQYF. For the CDR3, the DNA is TGCGCCAGCAGCTTGCATCTGGGAGGAGGATCAGAGACCCAGTACTTC.

This chain joins TRBV2 and TRBJ1-1; D call uncertain. The ends were cut back, 5 bases at V and 1 base at J, with 8 bases in the middle. There are 13 residues in the CDR3. Germline V lookup: CDR1 SNHLY, CDR2 FYNNEI. For the CDR3, the DNA is TGTGCCAGCAGTACAGAGAGGAACACTGAAGCTTTCTTT. Translated, it gives CASSTERNTEAFF.

The J gene is TRBJ2-7, the V gene TRBV19; tentatively, D is TRBD2 (6 bases). Per germline, CDR1 LNHDA and CDR2 SQIVND (reference sequence). Trimming removed 9 bases from V and 0 bases from J, with 18 bases in between. The length of the CDR3 is 15 residues. CDR3 bases: TGTGCCAGCAATGGACGGGGGTCGAGCTCCTACGAGCAGTACTTC. Translation gives CASNGRGSSSYEQYF. The full variable domain, its missing parts supplied by reference TRBV19 and TRBJ2-7, is DGGITQSPKYLFRKEGQNVTLSCEQNLNHDAMYWYRQDPGQGLRLIYYSQIVNDFQKGDIAEGYSVSREKKESFPLTVTSAQKNPTAFYLCASNGRGSSSYEQYFGPGTRLTVT.

CDR3 sequence: CASSVTGGNTEAFF. CDR3 bases: TGTGCCAGTTCCGTGACGGGGGGGAACACTGAAGCTTTCTTT. The V and J genes are TRBV19 and TRBJ1-1, with D maybe TRBD1 (5 bases). CDR3 size: 14 residues. V lost 8 bases to trimming and J lost 1 base, with 14 bases between them. Germline CDR1 LNHDA, CDR2 SQIVND (reference sequence).

This chain links TRBV29-1 with TRBJ1-3, with 9 bases that match TRBD1. V trimming: 6 bases; J trimming: 2 bases; junction bases outside the gene matches: 8. Germline loops: CDR1 SQVTM, CDR2 ANQGSEA. This CDR3 contains 15 residues. The CDR3 DNA reads TGCAGCGTGGAAAGACAGGGGGATCCTGGAAACACCATATATTTT. This codes for CSVERQGDPGNTIYF.

The chain employs TRBV5-6 and TRBJ1-6; D ambiguous. Germline V gene data show CDR1 as SGHDT and CDR2 as YYEEEE. The CDR3 contains 14 residues. The ends were cut back, 0 bases at V and 6 bases at J, with 7 bases in the middle. CDR3 residues: CASSLEDFNSPLHF. The CDR3 coding sequence is TGTGCCAGCAGCTTGGAAGACTTTAATTCACCCCTCCACTTT.

This clone was counted a single time. The chain carries TRBV27 and TRBJ1-2; D ambiguous. Germline lookup yields CDR1 MNHEY and CDR2 SMNVEV (reference sequence). V lost 7 bases and J lost 6, with 9 bases in between. The CDR3 contains 11 residues. The CDR3 coding sequence is TGTGCCAGCATCCCCTATGATGGCTACACCTTC. Protein product: CASIPYDGYTF.

The chain joins TRBV4-2 to TRBJ1-1; unclear D gene. The CDR3 totals 11 residues. Germline V gives CDR1 LGHNA, CDR2 YNFKEQ. V was cut by 1 base and J by 6 bases, with 3 bases left in between. CDR3: CASSQGAEAFF. CDR3 coding DNA: TGTGCCAGCAGCCAAGGAGCTGAAGCTTTCTTT.

The rearrangement joins TRBV4-3 to TRBJ2-6; weak D call: TRBD1 (6 bases). This CDR3 region has 18 residues. Trimming took off 0 bases at V and 4 bases at J, with 16 bases between the two ends. Germline CDR1 and CDR2: LGHNA and YSLEER. The CDR3 region is CASSQDTPGAGGANVLTF. In DNA form, the CDR3 reads TGCGCCAGCAGCCAAGATACGCCAGGGGCAGGAGGGGCCAACGTCCTGACTTTC.